The rows below give T cell receptor beta chains drawn from one sample of a study of blood T cell repertoires in COVID-19. Measured with immunoSEQ multiplex PCR; TCRdb has only the in-frame clones, and not every one. The profile shows 110,000 to 150,000 clones, approximately 80% of them singletons. Material: peripheral blood. The receptors come from a human donor in a cohort sampled during active COVID-19. The CDR3 runs from the conserved cysteine through the conserved F or W. D genes are given only for firm matches. Rows give clone size only sometimes, using once, few, many, or a class for an expanded clone.

J gene	clone size	D gene	V gene	CDR3 protein	CDR3 DNA
TRBJ1-6	-	-	TRBV6-5	CASSDSSYNSPLHF	TGTGCCAGCAGCGATAGCTCCTATAATTCACCCCTCCACTTT
TRBJ2-2	once	TRBD1	TRBV18	CASSPRQGTGELFF	TGTGCCAGCTCACCTAGACAGGGCACCGGGGAGCTGTTTTTT
TRBJ2-1	once	TRBD2	TRBV6-5	CASRRGLAGNEQFF	TGTGCCAGCAGAAGGGGACTAGCGGGTAATGAGCAGTTCTTC
TRBJ2-3	-	TRBD2	TRBV5-1	CASSSPPGGSELDTQYF	TGCGCCAGCAGCTCCCCGCCAGGCGGGAGTGAGTTGGATACGCAGTATTTT
TRBJ2-7	-	-	TRBV19	CASSMGGGEQYF	TGTGCCAGTAGTATGGGAGGGGGCGAGCAGTACTTC
TRBJ1-6	-	-	TRBV2	CASSDLGQGNSPLHF	TGTGCCAGCAGTGATTTGGGGCAGGGGAATTCACCCCTCCACTTT
TRBJ1-1	once	TRBD1	TRBV4-2	CASSQETGVTEAFF	TGTGCCAGCAGCCAAGAAACAGGGGTCACTGAAGCTTTCTTT
TRBJ2-7	-	-	TRBV3-1/TRBV3-2	CASSQGAGWTLTVHEQYF	TGTGCCAGCAGCCAAGGGGCAGGGTGGACCCTCACGGTCCACGAGCAGTACTTC
TRBJ2-7	-	TRBD1	TRBV12-5	CASGIQGQGEQYF	TGTGCTAGTGGGATACAGGGGCAGGGGGAGCAGTACTTC
TRBJ2-7	-	TRBD1	TRBV2	CASINPTGQGAREQYF	TGTGCCAGCATAAACCCCACGGGACAGGGGGCGCGGGAGCAGTACTTC
TRBJ2-2	-	-	TRBV7-8	CASSLGTGGDSSGRELFF	TGTGCCAGCAGCCTAGGTACAGGGGGGGATTCATCCGGCCGGGAGCTGTTTTTT
TRBJ2-7	few	-	TRBV19	CASSLENSYEQYF	TGTGCCAGTAGTCTCGAGAACTCCTACGAGCAGTACTTC
TRBJ2-1	-	TRBD2	TRBV28	CASSSHAAPRSLSGRARDEQFF	TGTGCCAGCAGTTCGCACGCCGCCCCACGGTCGCTTAGCGGGAGGGCCCGAGATGAGCAGTTCTTC
TRBJ2-2	-	-	TRBV3-1/TRBV3-2	CASKVREMDTGELFF	TGTGCCAGTAAGGTTCGGGAGATGGACACCGGGGAGCTGTTTTTT
TRBJ2-3	-	TRBD2	TRBV5-6	CASSVGTSGIGGSTDTQYF	TGTGCCAGCAGCGTCGGGACTAGCGGGATTGGCGGTAGCACAGATACGCAGTATTTT
TRBJ1-2	-	TRBD1	TRBV4-1	CASNRQGEVGGYTF	TGCGCCAGCAACCGACAGGGCGAGGTGGGTGGCTACACCTTC